Below are 3 T cell receptor beta chains sequenced from a single sample in a study of T cells in localized non-small cell lung cancer. Here immunoSEQ multiplex PCR was the method, and the copy in TCRdb shows in-frame clones only, minus some. The sample contains about 78,000 clones, approximately 84% of which appear only once. The sample consisted of peripheral blood, taken before any cancer treatment. Source of these receptors: a man aged 40-75 years with stage I lung adenocarcinoma.

V is TRBV27 and J is TRBJ1-1; D is unclear. The CDR3 totals 12 residues. Germline V gene data show CDR1 as MNHEY and CDR2 as SMNVEV (reference sequence). V gave up 5 bases and J gave up 4 bases, with 8 bases separating them. The CDR3 nucleotides read TGTGCCAGCAGTCTCCCGGGCACTGAAGCTTTCTTT. Its protein is CASSLPGTEAFF.

V usage is TRBV13 and J usage is TRBJ2-2; no definite D call. The CDR3 length is 13 residues. Per germline, CDR1 PRHDT and CDR2 FYEKMQ (reference sequence). V dropped 5 bases and J dropped 5 bases, with 9 bases sitting between them. Here the CDR3 DNA reads TGTGCCAGCAGCCCAACAACTACCGGGGAGCTGTTTTTT. Translated: CASSPTTTGELFF. The variable domain in full, with the rest retrieved from reference TRBV13 and TRBJ2-2, is AAGVIQSPRHLIKEKRETATLKCYPIPRHDTVYWYQQGPGQDPQFLISFYEKMQSDKGSIPDRFSAQQFSDYHSELNMSSLELGDSALYFCASSPTTTGELFFGEGSRLTVL.

The V gene is TRBV28, the J gene TRBJ2-2, with 9 bases aligning to TRBD1. Germline values: CDR1 MDHEN, CDR2 SYDVKM. J was trimmed by 7 bases and V by 6 bases; bases with no gene match: 12. This CDR3 is built from 16 residues. The CDR3 nucleotides read TGTGCCAGCAGCCCAGCCGGGACAGGGTCCTACGGGGAGCTGTTTTTT. The encoded protein is CASSPAGTGSYGELFF.